The clone carrying this T cell receptor (beta chain) was recorded a few times. Its cognate antigen is unknown. Measured with immunoSEQ multiplex PCR; TCRdb has only the in-frame clones, and not every one. This table holds 25,000 to 40,000 clones, roughly three quarters found once. The source of the sample is a study of a mutant IDH1 vaccine in newly diagnosed glioma. Time point specified: week 11, during vaccination. A 20-mer mutant IDH1 peptide at 300 ug was injected subcutaneously with topical imiquimod. Trimming took off 1 base at V and 1 base at J, with 8 bases between the two ends. This CDR3 spans 15 amino acids. Per the germline V gene, CDR1 is MDHEN and CDR2 is SYDVKM.

The sequence was obtained from a man in his thirties or forties with glioma. The sequences come from PBMCs, collected from a glioma patient whose treatment included an IDH1 peptide vaccine. The chain recombines TRBV28 with TRBJ1-5; a possible D gene is TRBD1 (5 bases). CDR3 loop: CASSLFRGSNQPQHF. In DNA, the CDR3 is TGTGCCAGCAGTTTATTTAGGGGCAGCAATCAGCCCCAGCATTTT.